This T cell receptor (beta chain) appears in the sequencing data of a study of cytomegalovirus exposure and HLA in healthy donors. Study conclusions and caveats: The classifier reportedly diagnosed cytomegalovirus status with high sensitivity and specificity. Clonal expansion was found to be greater in HLA-associated TCR beta chains than in equally common others in a later analysis.

With respect to this clone: Antigen specificity is unknown.

Trimming took off 6 bases at V and 10 bases at J, with 15 bases between the two ends. The CDR3 is 12 amino acids. CDR1 is MNHNS and CDR2 is SASEGT in the germline V gene. The PCR employed 60 Vbeta primers together with 13 Jbeta primers. The repertoire was sequenced with immunoSEQ multiplex PCR; TCRdb's copy has only in-frame clones and lacks some. The table shows about 140,000 clones, with about 64% occurring only once. Healthy donors of bone marrow made up the group. Likely unrecorded immune exposures existed in these nominally healthy donors. Specimen: PBMCs. The clonotype comes from a woman in her thirties or forties in good health and CMV-seronegative. The genes are TRBV6-1 and TRBJ1-2; D call uncertain. The DNA of the CDR3 is TGTGCCAGCAGGACCAACCGGGAAGCCTACACCTTC. It translates to CASRTNREAYTF.